This T cell receptor beta chain stems from a study of a mutant IDH1 vaccine in newly diagnosed glioma. Study summary: Patients were pretreated with radiotherapy, temozolomide, or both, mostly both.

Assay: immunoSEQ multiplex PCR; the TCRdb copy retains only in-frame clones and omits some. This table has some 61,000 clones, roughly 80% appearing once. In the case of this clone: As yet, its antigen is unknown.

The time point: week 35, safety follow-up. What each vaccine dose contained was 300 ug of mutant IDH1 20-mer peptide, accompanied by topical imiquimod. Germline values: CDR1 GTSNPN, CDR2 SVGIG (reference sequence). The ends were cut back, 2 bases at V and 8 bases at J, with 20 bases in the middle. The CDR3 length is 15 residues. This TCR was sampled from a man aged 18 to 30 with glioma. This chain joins TRBV30 and TRBJ2-3; the D is unclear. Sequencing was performed on PBMCs, taken from a glioma patient whose treatment included an IDH1 peptide vaccine. CDR3 sequence: CAWSPEAYLPGTQYF. The CDR3 nucleotides read TGTGCCTGGAGTCCCGAGGCCTACCTCCCGGGTACGCAGTATTTT.